The 32 T cell receptor beta chains listed next were all sequenced from one sample in a study of T cell responses to AZD1222 COVID-19 vaccine. Libraries were prepared by immunoSEQ multiplex PCR; TCRdb keeps only in-frame clonotypes and omits some of them. The sample shows 90,000 to 110,000 clones, 88% of them seen only once. The material sequenced was peripheral blood, taken on day 0 of MenACWY control vaccination. All receptors derive from an adult in good health.

J is TRBJ2-5 and V is TRBV7-2; tentatively, D is TRBD1 (8 bases). Looked up from germline, CDR1 is SGHTA and CDR2 is FQGNSA. V was trimmed by 5 bases and J by 0 bases, leaving 16 bases between them. The CDR3 has 16 amino acids. The DNA for the CDR3 is TGTGCCAGCAGCCGCAACAGGGGGGGTTACCAAGAGACCCAGTACTTC. This translates into CASSRNRGGYQETQYF.

The chain combines TRBV6-2 or TRBV6-3 with TRBJ1-4, with D unclear. CDR1 is MNHEY, CDR2 SVGEGT, per germline. This CDR3 spans 13 amino acids. V was clipped by 4 bases and J by 8 bases, with 11 bases between them. Here the CDR3 DNA reads TGTGCCAGCAGTTTATTTACGGCGGAAAAACTGTTTTTT. As protein: CASSLFTAEKLFF.

The chain links TRBV24-1 to TRBJ1-1, with 10 bases matching TRBD1. This CDR3 spans 15 amino acids. Trimming took 6 bases from V and 5 from J; bases not matched to a gene: 8. Germline V gene sequence: CDR1 KGHDR, CDR2 SFDVKD. CDR3 sequence reads: CATSLGQGRGTEAFF. For the CDR3, the DNA is TGTGCCACCAGTTTGGGACAGGGGAGGGGAACTGAAGCTTTCTTT.

This clone was seen once. This chain links TRBV9 with TRBJ2-4; 12 bases align to TRBD2. The ends lost 0 bases at V and 6 bases at J; junction bases unmatched: 13. The CDR3 is made up of 19 amino acids. Per the germline V gene, CDR1 is SGDLS and CDR2 is YYNGEE. DNA of the CDR3: TGTGCCAGCAGCGTAGTAGACCTCCTACTAGCGGGAGGCGGAAACATTCAGTACTTC. It yields the protein CASSVVDLLLAGGGNIQYF. Looking up the rest from reference TRBV9 and TRBJ2-4 gives the full variable domain: DSGVTQTPKHLITATGQRVTLRCSPRSGDLSVYWYQQSLDQGLQFLIQYYNGEERAKGNILERFSAQQFPDLHSELNLSSLELGDSALYFCASSVVDLLLAGGGNIQYFGAGTRLSVL.

The chain employs TRBV3-1 (or the pseudogene TRBV3-2) and TRBJ1-1; a possible D gene is TRBD1 (5 bases). Germline V gene sequence: CDR1 LGHDT, CDR2 YNNKEL (reference sequence). V dropped 3 bases and J dropped 1 base, with 12 bases sitting between them. The CDR3 is 15 residues long. CDR3 amino acids: CASSHGRDGNTEAFF. DNA of the CDR3: TGTGCCAGCAGCCATGGCCGGGACGGGAACACTGAAGCTTTCTTT.

The chain has TRBV6-4 and TRBJ2-7; 15 bases line up with TRBD2. The germline V gene has CDR1 MRHNA and CDR2 SNTAGT. The CDR3 contains 15 residues. J lost 6 bases, V lost 10 bases, and 10 bases had no gene match. CDR3 sequence (DNA): TGTGCCACCCCCGGACTAGCGGGGGGGCCGGGCGAGCAGTACTTC. Amino acid sequence: CATPGLAGGPGEQYF.

This clone was detected only a few times. This sequence joins TRBV28 and TRBJ1-5, with a possible D match to TRBD1 (5 bases). V was shortened by 7 bases and J by 2 bases, with 18 bases between the two germline ends. The germline V gene has CDR1 MDHEN and CDR2 SYDVKM. CDR3 length equals 16 residues. The CDR3 DNA reads TGTGCCAGCACCCTACGTCGTTTGGGACGCAATCAGCCCCAGCATTTT. Its protein is CASTLRRLGRNQPQHF.

This sequence joins TRBV24-1 and TRBJ2-1; 11 bases fit TRBD2. The V segment lost 6 bases and the J segment 8 bases; nucleotides outside the gene matches: 11. Germline values: CDR1 KGHDR, CDR2 SFDVKD. CDR3 length: 16 amino acids. Written as DNA, the CDR3 is TGTGCCACCAGTTCAGTGGGACTAGCGGTTGGGGATGAGCAGTTCTTC. This sequence encodes CATSSVGLAVGDEQFF.

The rearrangement links TRBV3-1 (or the pseudogene TRBV3-2) to TRBJ2-1, with 9 bases matching TRBD1. Germline V gene data show CDR1 as LGHDT and CDR2 as YNNKEL (reference sequence). Trimming removed 3 bases from V and 8 bases from J; junction bases left unmatched: 11. CDR3 length equals 16 residues. The CDR3, as DNA: TGTGCCAGCAGCCAGGGACAGGGACAATCGTGGGATGAGCAGTTCTTC. It codes for CASSQGQGQSWDEQFF.

This clone has a handful of counts. The chain employs TRBV7-2 and TRBJ1-2; D is ambiguous. This CDR3 is 15 amino acids long. Trimming cost V 0 bases and J 6 bases, with 14 bases left between them. Germline assignment: CDR1 SGHTA and CDR2 FQGNSA. The CDR3 DNA follows: TGTGCCAGCAGCTTAGCCGTCCCCATAATACATGGCTACACCTTC. It specifies CASSLAVPIIHGYTF.

This chain links TRBV2 with TRBJ2-7; the D call may be TRBD1 or TRBD2 (7 bases each). The ends were cut back, 5 bases at V and 2 bases at J, with 19 bases in the middle. The CDR3 runs to 16 residues. The germline V gene encodes CDR1 SNHLY and CDR2 FYNNEI. The CDR3 is CASSTTLQGRAYEQYF. The CDR3 DNA is TGTGCCAGCAGTACCACCCTACAGGGGAGGGCCTACGAGCAGTACTTC.

V gene TRBV7-9 combines with J gene TRBJ2-1; D is possibly TRBD1 (5 bases). This CDR3 has 12 residues. V was trimmed by 2 bases and J by 7 bases, leaving 6 bases between them. Germline CDR1 reads SEHNR; CDR2 reads FQNEAQ (reference sequence). The CDR3 reads CASSLTGNEQFF. In DNA form, the CDR3 reads TGTGCCAGCAGCTTAACAGGAAATGAGCAGTTCTTC.

This chain links TRBV29-1 with TRBJ1-1; 9 bases fit TRBD1. CDR3 length: 18 amino acids. The germline V gene has CDR1 SQVTM and CDR2 ANQGSEA. V gave up 5 bases and J gave up 1 base; unmatched junction bases: 17. CDR3 in DNA: TGCAGCGTTACGCTTTCACGTGATGGGACAGGGAGGAACACTGAAGCTTTCTTT. This gives the protein CSVTLSRDGTGRNTEAFF.

This clone was seen just once. J is TRBJ2-3 and V is TRBV6-5; 9 bases fit TRBD2. CDR1 and CDR2 from the germline V gene are MNHEY and SVGAGI. The junction had 0 bases not matched to a gene; V was cut back by 5 bases and J by 0 bases. The CDR3 length is 14 residues. The CDR3 here is CASSTSGSTDTQYF. The CDR3 nucleotides read TGTGCCAGCAGTACTAGCGGGAGCACAGATACGCAGTATTTT.

The table lists this clone with a count of one. The V gene is TRBV5-1, the J gene TRBJ2-7; maybe TRBD2 (7 bases). The V end was cut by 2 bases, the J end by 3 bases, with 27 bases between. The germline gives CDR1 SGHRS, CDR2 YFSETQ. This CDR3 has 19 amino acids. This chain's CDR3 is CASSFSTSRGALGRYEQYF. The CDR3 DNA sequence: TGCGCCAGCAGCTTTTCCACCTCCCGGGGGGCTCTAGGGCGCTACGAGCAGTACTTC. The whole variable domain, filled in from reference TRBV5-1 and TRBJ2-7, reads KAGVTQTPRYLIKTRGQQVTLSCSPISGHRSVSWYQQTPGQGLQFLFEYFSETQRNKGNFPGRFSGRQFSNSRSEMNVSTLELGDSALYLCASSFSTSRGALGRYEQYFGPGTRLTVT.

This clone was detected only once. The chain uses TRBV19 and TRBJ2-2; no definite D call. Germline V gene data show CDR1 as LNHDA and CDR2 as SQIVND (reference sequence). V gave up 10 bases and J gave up 6 bases, with 9 bases separating them. The CDR3 spans 11 residues. CDR3 residues: CATSGAGELFF. DNA of the CDR3: TGTGCCACCTCTGGGGCCGGGGAGCTGTTTTTT.

Remarks on this clone: Germline and junction disagree at one end, which may indicate a read error. The rearrangement uses TRBV6-5 and TRBJ2-7; a possible D gene is TRBD1 (6 bases). This CDR3 has 14 residues. CDR1 and CDR2 from the germline V gene are MNHEY and SVGAGI. This chain's CDR3 is CASSLIQGSHEQYF. CDR3 in DNA: TGTGCCAGCAGCCTTATACAGGGCTCCCACGAGCAGTACTTC.

The rearrangement uses TRBV28 and TRBJ1-2, with 7 bases lining up with TRBD1. This CDR3 has 17 residues. J lost 2 bases, V lost 5 bases, and 14 bases had no gene match. Germline CDR1 is MDHEN and CDR2 is SYDVKM. The CDR3 loop is CASSPRQGKRSNYGYTF. CDR3 sequence (DNA): TGTGCCAGCAGTCCCCGACAGGGCAAGAGATCCAACTATGGCTACACCTTC.

The genes are TRBV12-3 or TRBV12-4 and TRBJ1-1; possible D gene TRBD1, 5 bases. The CDR3 totals 13 residues. Trimming removed 8 bases at V and 7 bases at J, with 17 bases between. CDR3 coding DNA: TGTGCCAGCGGAAGTTCTAGGGGCAGTGAAGCTTTCTTT. Translating gives CASGSSRGSEAFF.

The V call is TRBV11-2, the J call TRBJ1-2; D is unclear. The CDR3 length is 12 residues. In germline, CDR1 is SGHAT, CDR2 FQNNGV. Trimming shortened V by 3 bases and J by 2 bases, and 4 bases separated the two germline ends. Here the CDR3 DNA reads TGTGCCAGCAGCTTTCGAAACTATGGCTACACCTTC. This codes for CASSFRNYGYTF.

The rearrangement joins TRBV2 to TRBJ2-7; 9 positions agree with TRBD2. The trim removed 8 bases at V and 5 bases at J, leaving 4 bases unmatched. This CDR3 has 12 amino acids. Germline loops: CDR1 SNHLY, CDR2 FYNNEI. This chain's CDR3 is CASAGGPNEQYF. CDR3 sequence (DNA): TGTGCCAGCGCGGGAGGGCCCAACGAGCAGTACTTC.

The genes are TRBV20-1 and TRBJ2-7, with a tentative D call TRBD1 (5 bases). The V end was cut by 5 bases, the J end by 1 base, with 12 bases between. The V gene's germline CDR1 is DFQATT and CDR2 SNEGSKA (reference sequence). The CDR3 length is 13 residues. This CDR3 reads CSAGGQKSYEQYF. CDR3 sequence (DNA): TGCAGTGCTGGTGGACAAAAGTCCTACGAGCAGTACTTC.

The chain combines TRBV28 with TRBJ1-2; TRBD1 matches 8 bases. Germline assignment: CDR1 MDHEN and CDR2 SYDVKM. The CDR3 has 14 residues. Losses at the gene ends were 6 bases for V and 2 bases for J; bases not matched to a gene: 5. The CDR3: CASSLNRGNYGYTF. The CDR3 coding sequence is TGTGCCAGCAGCCTCAACAGGGGGAACTATGGCTACACCTTC.

This clone was seen once. The chain has TRBV18 and TRBJ2-5; tentatively, D is TRBD2 (6 bases). The CDR3 has 13 amino acids. Germline values: CDR1 KGHSH, CDR2 LQKENI. The V end was cut by 1 base, the J end by 5 bases, with 8 bases between. CDR3: CASSPLEGETQYF. In DNA form, the CDR3 reads TGTGCCAGCTCACCACTGGAGGGTGAGACCCAGTACTTC.

The chain carries TRBV19 and TRBJ2-3; D remains ambiguous. V was clipped by 6 bases and J by 2 bases, with 6 bases between them. The germline V gene has CDR1 LNHDA and CDR2 SQIVND (reference sequence). This CDR3 has 12 residues. The CDR3 protein is CASSVTTDTQYF. Here the CDR3 DNA reads TGTGCCAGTAGCGTCACCACAGATACGCAGTATTTT.

The rearrangement links TRBV28 to TRBJ2-6; D assignment may be TRBD1 or TRBD2 (5 bases each). The CDR3 sequence is 17 residues long. V lost 8 bases and J 2 bases, leaving 19 bases between the germline ends. CDR1 is MDHEN and CDR2 is SYDVKM in the germline V gene. The CDR3, as DNA: TGTGCCAGCCGATACACAGCGAGGGGTACTGGGGCCAACGTCCTGACTTTC. This codes for CASRYTARGTGANVLTF.

The V call is TRBV6-2 or TRBV6-3, the J call TRBJ1-1; D remains ambiguous. The CDR3 spans 16 residues. Germline V gene data show CDR1 as MNHEY and CDR2 as SVGEGT. The V and J ends lost 0 bases and 0 bases respectively, with 11 bases between them. Here the CDR3 reads CASSYSPGILNTEAFF. DNA for the CDR3: TGTGCCAGCAGTTACTCGCCAGGTATACTGAACACTGAAGCTTTCTTT.

This chain uses TRBV2 with TRBJ2-1, with 8 bases fitting TRBD1. V trimming: 6 bases; J trimming: 2 bases; junction bases outside the gene matches: 6. Germline lookup yields CDR1 SNHLY and CDR2 FYNNEI. The CDR3 loop spans 15 amino acids. The CDR3 sequence is CASRDRDRTYNEQFF. CDR3 in DNA: TGTGCCAGCAGAGACCGGGACAGGACCTACAATGAGCAGTTCTTC.

This chain uses TRBV19 with TRBJ2-4; a possible D gene is TRBD2 (7 bases). Trimming cost V 1 base and J 9 bases, with 19 bases left between them. The CDR3 covers 16 residues. Germline V lookup: CDR1 LNHDA, CDR2 SQIVND (reference sequence). The DNA for the CDR3 is TGTGCCAGTAGTATAGGGGCCGGGGGGCCGGGAAGCATTCAGTACTTC. This codes for CASSIGAGGPGSIQYF.

This rearrangement joins TRBV7-2 to TRBJ1-2; D perhaps matches TRBD1 (5 bases). CDR1 is SGHTA, CDR2 FQGNSA, per germline. The CDR3 is made up of 13 amino acids. V lost 3 bases and J 6 bases, leaving 11 bases between the germline ends. CDR3 amino acids: CASSLGVHDGYTF. Here the CDR3 DNA reads TGTGCCAGCAGCTTGGGGGTTCACGATGGCTACACCTTC. The full variable domain, completed using reference TRBV7-2 and TRBJ1-2, is GAGVSQSPSNKVTEKGKDVELRCDPISGHTALYWYRQSLGQGLEFLIYFQGNSAPDKSGLPSDRFSAERTGGSVSTLTIQRTQQEDSAVYLCASSLGVHDGYTFGSGTRLTVV.

The chain links TRBV20-1 to TRBJ2-2; 12 bases agree with TRBD1. Trimming took 3 bases from V and 10 from J; bases not matched to a gene: 9. From germline, CDR1 is DFQATT and CDR2 SNEGSKA (reference sequence). The CDR3 spans 15 residues. Here the CDR3 DNA reads TGCAGTGCTAGTCCCGGGACAGGGGGCGGCAAGGAGCTGTTTTTT. It translates to CSASPGTGGGKELFF.

This chain uses TRBV10-3 with TRBJ2-7; possibly TRBD2 for D (6 bases). This CDR3 contains 15 residues. The germline V and J ends were trimmed by 2 bases and 3 bases, with 14 bases remaining between them. Germline V gives CDR1 ENHRY, CDR2 SYGVKD. The CDR3 region has the DNA TGTGCCATCAGTGAGCCTGACGGGACTTACTACGAGCAGTACTTC. Its translation is CAISEPDGTYYEQYF.